The present entry profiles one TCR beta chain with its context. The antigen remains unidentified. The sample is drawn from a study of cytomegalovirus exposure and HLA in healthy donors. Study-wide findings and caveats: In vitro, three CMV-associated chains proved specific for CMV antigens.

This CDR3 region has 12 residues. Germline V gives CDR1 GTSNPN, CDR2 SVGIG (reference sequence). V trimming: 4 bases; J trimming: 2 bases; junction bases outside the gene matches: 1. Clones were read by immunoSEQ multiplex PCR, and TCRdb kept only the in-frame ones, dropping some. The table includes some 260,000 clones, 80% to 95% detected once. This sequence originates from a woman aged 25 to 39 in good health and CMV-seronegative. Sample: PBMCs. The chain joins TRBV30 to TRBJ2-5; 7 positions agree with TRBD2. The CDR3 region has the DNA TGTGCCTGGACTAGCGGTCAAGAGACCCAGTACTTC. Encoded protein: CAWTSGQETQYF.